This T cell receptor (beta chain) was sequenced during a study of response to subunit inactivated influenza vaccine. Findings and caveats of the study: The authors proposed limited new T cell recruitment per seasonal influenza vaccination.

This clonotype was observed a handful of times. What it recognizes is unknown. One entry per CDR3 protein results from TCRdb running MiXCR on the RT-PCR reads. This table holds approximately 490,000 distinct CDR3 sequences, around 7.7% found once. The V end lost 1 base, the J end lost 6 bases, and 4 bases lay between the germline ends. CDR3 size: 12 residues. The germline gives CDR1 SGDLS, CDR2 YYNGEE. The clonotype comes from a man in his fifties or sixties who received an inactivated influenza vaccine. The genes are TRBV9 and TRBJ2-2; D is uncertain. The sample here was PBMCs from blood, taken about 24 months after vaccination. As DNA, the CDR3 is TGTGCCAGCAGCGTATTCTCCGGGGAGCTGTTTTTT. This encodes CASSVFSGELFF.